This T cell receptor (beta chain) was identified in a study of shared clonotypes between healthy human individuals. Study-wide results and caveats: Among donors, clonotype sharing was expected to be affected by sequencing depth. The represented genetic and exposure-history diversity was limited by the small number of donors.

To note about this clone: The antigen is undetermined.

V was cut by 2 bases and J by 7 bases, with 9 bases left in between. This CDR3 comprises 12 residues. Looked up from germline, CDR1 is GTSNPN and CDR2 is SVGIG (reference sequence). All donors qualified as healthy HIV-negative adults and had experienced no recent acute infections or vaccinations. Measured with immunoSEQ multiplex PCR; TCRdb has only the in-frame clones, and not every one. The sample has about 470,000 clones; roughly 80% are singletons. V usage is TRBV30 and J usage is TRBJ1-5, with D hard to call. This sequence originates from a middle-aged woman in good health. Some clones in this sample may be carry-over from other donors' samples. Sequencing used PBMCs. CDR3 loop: CAWSPNSQPQHF. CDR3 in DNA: TGTGCCTGGAGTCCTAACTCCCAGCCCCAGCATTTT.